The 25 T cell receptor beta chains listed next were all sequenced from one sample in a study of technical replicates of blood from a handful of donors. Using immunoSEQ multiplex PCR, the repertoire was profiled, and TCRdb retains in-frame clones only, with some absent. Of about 80,000 clones listed, about 94% are singletons. What was sequenced was T cells isolated from PBMCs. All receptors come from a human donor in good health.

This clone is a singleton in its sample. This chain links TRBV29-1 with TRBJ1-2, with D possibly TRBD1 on 5 matching bases. Germline CDR1 reads SQVTM; CDR2 reads ANQGSEA. Between the trimmed V and J ends, which lost 4 bases and 6 bases, there was a span of 9 bases. The CDR3 is made up of 11 amino acids. CDR3 in amino acids: CSVAGGDGYTF. CDR3 DNA sequence: TGCAGCGTTGCGGGGGGGGATGGCTACACCTTC. The full variable domain, in which reference TRBV29-1 and TRBJ1-2 provide the parts outside the CDR3, is SAVISQKPSRDICQRGTSLTIQCQVDSQVTMMFWYRQQPGQSLTLIATANQGSEATYESGFVIDKFPISRPNLTFSTLTVSNMSPEDSSIYLCSVAGGDGYTFGSGTRLTVV.

This clone was detected only once. V and J are TRBV6-5 and TRBJ1-2; TRBD1 agrees at 8 bases. V lost 7 bases and J lost 3; bases outside the gene matches: 4. The CDR3 has 13 residues. Germline lookup yields CDR1 MNHEY and CDR2 SVGAGI. The CDR3, as DNA: TGTGCCAGCACCACAGGGGGAGACTATGGCTACACCTTC. It translates to CASTTGGDYGYTF.

This clone was picked up one time. The chain combines TRBV6-1 with TRBJ2-2; 9 nucleotides match TRBD1. The V gene end was trimmed by 6 bases and the J gene end by 7 bases; junction bases not matched to a gene: 3. CDR1 is MNHNS and CDR2 is SASEGT in the germline V gene. The CDR3 length is 13 residues. CDR3 in DNA: TGTGCCAGCAGAGGGACAGGGAACGGGGAGCTGTTTTTT. This gives the protein CASRGTGNGELFF.

This clone was observed once. The junction and the germline gene differ at one end; a read error may be behind it. The chain has TRBV19 and TRBJ2-5; 7 positions match TRBD2. The germline CDR1 and CDR2 sequences are LNHDA and SQIVND (reference sequence). The CDR3 extends over 12 amino acids. CDR3 sequence: CASSMELREYHF. CDR3 bases: TGTGCCAGTAGTATGGAGTTGCGGGAGTACCACTTC. The entire variable domain, with the rest obtained from reference TRBV19 and TRBJ2-5, is as follows: DGGITQSPKYLFRKEGQNVTLSCEQNLNHDAMYWYRQDPGQGLRLIYYSQIVNDFQKGDIAEGYSVSREKKESFPLTVTSAQKNPTAFYLCASSMELREYHFGPGTRLLVL.

The chain uses TRBV5-1 and TRBJ2-7, with TRBD2 as a possible D gene (6 bases). With 0 bases removed from V and 4 bases from J, the gap between germline ends came to 23 bases. Per the germline V gene, CDR1 is SGHRS and CDR2 is YFSETQ. The CDR3 runs to 18 residues. The CDR3 DNA follows: TGCGCCAGCAGCTTGGGACCTCCGGCCCGGGAGATGGGGTACGAGCAGTACTTC. Amino acids: CASSLGPPAREMGYEQYF.

The chain carries TRBV7-9 and TRBJ1-5; 9 bases map to TRBD1. Germline values: CDR1 SEHNR, CDR2 FQNEAQ (reference sequence). J was trimmed by 3 bases and V by 1 base; bases with no gene match: 1. The CDR3 totals 15 residues. CDR3 loop: CASSLGTGVNQPQHF. As DNA, the CDR3 is TGTGCCAGCAGCTTAGGGACAGGGGTCAATCAGCCCCAGCATTTT. The full variable domain, rest sourced from reference TRBV7-9 and TRBJ1-5, is DTGVSQNPRHKITKRGQNVTFRCDPISEHNRLYWYRQTLGQGPEFLTYFQNEAQLEKSRLLSDRFSAERPKGSFSTLEIQRTEQGDSAMYLCASSLGTGVNQPQHFGDGTRLSIL.

This clone was seen just once. CDR3 sequence: CASSLAPGTGDLYNEQFF. The CDR3 DNA reads as TGTGCCAGCAGCTTAGCCCCAGGAACAGGGGATCTCTACAATGAGCAGTTCTTC. J is TRBJ2-1 and V is TRBV11-1; 7 bases are shared with TRBD1. Trimming at V came to 0 bases and at J to 3 bases, leaving 11 bases not matched to a gene. Germline CDR1 SGHAT, CDR2 FQDESV (reference sequence). This CDR3 has 18 residues.

The chain uses TRBV29-1 and TRBJ2-7, with 10 bases that match TRBD1. CDR3 length: 17 amino acids. Trimming cost V 6 bases and J 3 bases; bases outside gene matches: 17. Germline V CDR1 and CDR2: SQVTM, ANQGSEA. The CDR3 DNA follows: TGCAGCGTCGAGACAGGGGGCGCAGACCACGGCTACTACGAGCAGTACTTC. Residues: CSVETGGADHGYYEQYF.

The chain joins TRBV27 to TRBJ2-7; TRBD1 aligns across 10 bases. There are 14 residues in the CDR3. V shed 6 bases, J shed 4 bases, and the junction held 6 bases outside the gene matches. Germline V lookup: CDR1 MNHEY, CDR2 SMNVEV (reference sequence). The CDR3 bases are TGTGCCAGCAGAGCCGGGACAGGGGCTTACGAGCAGTACTTC. This gives the protein CASRAGTGAYEQYF.

This chain links TRBV7-2 with TRBJ2-7, with D possibly being TRBD2 (6 bases). The CDR3 is made up of 14 amino acids. The V gene's germline CDR1 is SGHTA and CDR2 FQGNSA. Trimming removed 3 bases at V and 6 bases at J, with 15 bases between. CDR3 sequence reads: CASSFYSGDIEQYF. The CDR3 coding sequence is TGTGCCAGCAGCTTCTATAGCGGAGATATCGAGCAGTACTTC. The full variable domain, in which reference TRBV7-2 and TRBJ2-7 provide the parts outside the CDR3, is GAGVSQSPSNKVTEKGKDVELRCDPISGHTALYWYRQSLGQGLEFLIYFQGNSAPDKSGLPSDRFSAERTGGSVSTLTIQRTQQEDSAVYLCASSFYSGDIEQYFGPGTRLTVT.

This chain links TRBV5-1 with TRBJ2-3, with 7 bases lining up with TRBD2. Germline-derived CDR1 and CDR2 are SGHRS and YFSETQ. The CDR3 covers 16 residues. The junction had 4 bases not matched to a gene; V was cut back by 0 bases and J by 0 bases. DNA for the CDR3: TGCGCCAGCAGCTTGGATGGTAGCGGGAGCACAGATACGCAGTATTTT. Translating it yields CASSLDGSGSTDTQYF.

The CDR3 sequence is CASHSGGYGYTF. In nucleotides, the CDR3 is TGTGCCAGTCATTCAGGTGGCTATGGCTACACCTTC. V usage is TRBV10-3 and J usage is TRBJ1-2; D remains unclear. The germline V gene encodes CDR1 ENHRY and CDR2 SYGVKD. The CDR3 runs to 12 residues. The ends were cut back, 10 bases at V and 4 bases at J, with 13 bases in the middle.

The V gene is TRBV4-1, the J gene TRBJ2-1, with 7 nucleotides matching TRBD1. CDR1 MGHRA and CDR2 YSYEKL come from the germline V gene. This CDR3 region has 14 residues. J was trimmed by 8 bases and V by 6 bases; bases with no gene match: 10. The CDR3 loop is CASRAPGQRDEQFF. The CDR3 DNA is TGCGCCAGCAGAGCACCGGGACAGAGGGATGAGCAGTTCTTC.

As for this clone: Germline is not matched at one junction end, which may reflect a read error. The V call is TRBV7-7, the J call TRBJ2-7; possibly TRBD1 for D (6 bases). Germline values: CDR1 SSHAT, CDR2 FNYEAQ (reference sequence). The length of the CDR3 is 13 residues. CDR3 residues: CASRSQGTHEQYF. The CDR3 DNA is TGTGCTAGCAGGTCACAGGGTACCCACGAGCAGTACTTC.

Only a few counts were recorded for this clone. The chain links TRBV7-9 to TRBJ1-3; a weak D match, TRBD1 (5 bases). V was clipped by 6 bases and J by 5 bases, with 8 bases between them. This CDR3 has 12 residues. Per germline, CDR1 SEHNR and CDR2 FQNEAQ (reference sequence). In DNA form, the CDR3 reads TGTGCCAGCAGGGGGCGAAGAAACACCATATATTTT. As protein: CASRGRRNTIYF.

The V gene is TRBV6-1, the J gene TRBJ2-3; 8 nucleotides align to TRBD1. J gave up 3 bases and V 1 base, and 6 bases lay outside the gene matches. This CDR3 is 16 amino acids long. From germline, CDR1 is MNHNS and CDR2 SASEGT. The CDR3 DNA reads as TGTGCCAGCAGTGAAGGGATAGGACAGGGTACAGATACGCAGTATTTT. Protein: CASSEGIGQGTDTQYF.

This chain joins TRBV2 and TRBJ2-7; the D gene is possibly TRBD2 (5 bases). V shed 3 bases and J shed 3 bases, with 9 bases lying between them. This CDR3 is built from 13 residues. Germline assignment: CDR1 SNHLY and CDR2 FYNNEI. CDR3 in amino acids: CASSEGGFYEQYF. As DNA, the CDR3 is TGTGCCAGCAGTGAGGGCGGGTTCTACGAGCAGTACTTC.

The chain recombines TRBV11-3 with TRBJ2-3; the match to TRBD2 covers 13 bases. V trimming: 5 bases; J trimming: 1 base; junction bases outside the gene matches: 9. Germline CDR1 is SGHNT and CDR2 is YENEEA. The CDR3 covers 18 residues. This chain's CDR3 is CASSTTSGRAFGTDTQYF. The CDR3 DNA reads TGTGCCAGCAGCACCACTAGCGGGAGGGCCTTTGGCACAGATACGCAGTATTTT.

The rearrangement links TRBV27 to TRBJ1-2; a weak D match, TRBD1 (6 bases). V dropped 2 bases and J dropped 8 bases, with 12 bases sitting between them. Germline values: CDR1 MNHEY, CDR2 SMNVEV (reference sequence). The CDR3 consists of 13 residues. The CDR3 region is CASSLGRGDGYTF. The CDR3 nucleotides read TGTGCCAGCAGTTTAGGCAGGGGTGACGGCTACACCTTC.

The chain has TRBV6-4 and TRBJ1-2; the D gene is possibly TRBD1 (6 bases). The germline V gene encodes CDR1 MRHNA and CDR2 SNTAGT. The V gene lost 2 bases and the J gene lost 0 bases, with 10 bases spanning the gap. This CDR3 comprises 15 residues. This chain's CDR3 is CASSDGGQPNYGYTF. The CDR3 DNA sequence: TGTGCCAGCAGTGACGGTGGACAGCCTAACTATGGCTACACCTTC.

The V gene is TRBV19, the J gene TRBJ2-6; 9 nucleotides align to TRBD2. CDR3 length: 16 amino acids. Germline V lookup: CDR1 LNHDA, CDR2 SQIVND (reference sequence). The V and J ends lost 5 bases and 1 base, in that order; junction bases with no gene match: 3. The CDR3 loop reads CASSSSGASGANVLTF. In DNA form, the CDR3 reads TGTGCCAGTAGTTCTAGCGGGGCGTCTGGGGCCAACGTCCTGACTTTC.

The chain uses TRBV5-1 and TRBJ1-3; D is possibly TRBD1 (6 bases). This CDR3 contains 14 residues. V was clipped by 3 bases and J by 3 bases, with 10 bases between them. The germline V gene encodes CDR1 SGHRS and CDR2 YFSETQ. The CDR3 region has the DNA TGCGCCAGCAGCTCACAGGGTAGTGGAAACACCATATATTTT. Protein: CASSSQGSGNTIYF.

This clone was recorded once. The chain uses TRBV27 and TRBJ1-5; D is unresolved. Trimming cost V 7 bases and J 0 bases, with 10 bases left between them. Looked up from germline, CDR1 is MNHEY and CDR2 is SMNVEV (reference sequence). CDR3 length: 14 residues. CDR3 sequence reads: CASKLINSNQPQHF. The CDR3 nucleotides are TGTGCCAGCAAGCTAATAAATAGCAATCAGCCCCAGCATTTT.

V gene TRBV30 combines with J gene TRBJ2-4; tentatively, D is TRBD2 (5 bases). The V gene lost 5 bases and the J gene lost 0 bases, with 11 bases spanning the gap. CDR1 and CDR2 (germline): GTSNPN, SVGIG (reference sequence). CDR3 length: 14 residues. CDR3 in amino acids: CAWASGVAKNIQYF. The CDR3 DNA reads TGTGCCTGGGCCAGCGGAGTAGCCAAAAACATTCAGTACTTC.

This chain joins TRBV18 and TRBJ2-1; 8 bases align to TRBD2. This CDR3 is built from 14 residues. The trim removed 5 bases at V and 10 bases at J, leaving 10 bases unmatched. Germline assignment: CDR1 KGHSH and CDR2 LQKENI. Written as DNA, the CDR3 is TGTGCCAGCTCATTAACGGGGGGGCCAGAGGAGCAGTTCTTC. Its protein is CASSLTGGPEEQFF.